This T cell receptor beta chain was captured by sequencing in a study of graft-versus-host responses after intestinal transplantation. Study as a whole: All recipients were transplanted with multivisceral, liver-intestinal, or isolated intestinal grafts.

Per the germline V gene, CDR1 is SQVTM and CDR2 is ANQGSEA. Trimming shortened V by 1 base and J by 0 bases, and 10 bases separated the two germline ends. This CDR3 is 15 amino acids long. Profiled with immunoSEQ multiplex PCR; TCRdb holds only in-frame clones, not every one. The repertoire includes around 21,000 clones, 35% to 40% of them detected once, and 1.5% to 2.5% sits in the top ten. Sequenced material: alloreactive CD4+ T cells from a mixed lymphocyte reaction culture, taken before transplantation. Subset meaning: CFSE-low proliferating T cells sorted from roughly six-day pre-transplant mixed lymphocyte reaction (GvH or HvG direction). The chain couples TRBV29-1 to TRBJ2-1; tentatively, D is TRBD1 (6 bases). The receptor was derived from a human patient who was an organ donor for intestinal transplantation. CDR3 sequence: CSVEGTASSYNEQFF. CDR3 coding DNA: TGCAGCGTTGAAGGGACAGCCAGCTCCTACAATGAGCAGTTCTTC.